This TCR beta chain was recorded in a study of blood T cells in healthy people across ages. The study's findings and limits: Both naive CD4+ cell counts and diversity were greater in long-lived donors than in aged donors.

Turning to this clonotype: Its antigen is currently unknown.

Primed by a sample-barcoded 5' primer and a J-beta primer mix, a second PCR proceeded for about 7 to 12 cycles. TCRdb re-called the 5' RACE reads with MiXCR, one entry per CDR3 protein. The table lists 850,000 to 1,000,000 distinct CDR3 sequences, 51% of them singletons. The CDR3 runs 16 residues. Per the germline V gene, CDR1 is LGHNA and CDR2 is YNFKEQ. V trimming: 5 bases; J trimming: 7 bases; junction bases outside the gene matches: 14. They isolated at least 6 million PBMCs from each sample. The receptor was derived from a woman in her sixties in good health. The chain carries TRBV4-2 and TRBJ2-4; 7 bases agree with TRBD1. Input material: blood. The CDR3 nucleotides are TGTGCCAGCAGCAGTGGCCGAGGACAGGCGGCGAACATTCAGTACTTC. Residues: CASSSGRGQAANIQYF.